This TCR beta chain was found in a study of blood T cell repertoires in COVID-19. Overall study: PBMCs, B-cell-depleted T cells, or T cells were the source of the cDNA or gDNA that made up the material.

In the authors' workflow: Amplifying reference gene primers gave estimates of nucleated cell counts. Sequencing used immunoSEQ multiplex PCR; TCRdb keeps in-frame clones, though not all of them. Clone size and the V and J calls come from that table; the DNA yielded D and trimming. The sample records around 200,000 clones, about 86% being singletons. The CDR3 spans 14 residues. The germline V gene has CDR1 SGHRS and CDR2 YFSETQ. V lost 0 bases, J lost 0 bases, and 6 bases lay in between. Sequencing was carried out using PBMCs or T cells enriched from blood (not recorded which). The source of this sequence is a woman aged 25 to 39 who had been exposed to COVID-19. This chain uses TRBV5-1 with TRBJ1-1; no reliable D call. CDR3 residues: CASSLGGVNTEAFF. The CDR3 DNA sequence: TGCGCCAGCAGCTTGGGCGGGGTGAACACTGAAGCTTTCTTT.